Below are 17 T cell receptor beta chains sequenced from a single sample in a study of blood T cell repertoires in COVID-19. The protocol was immunoSEQ multiplex PCR, while the TCRdb copy is restricted to in-frame clones and leaves out a portion. This table has over 65,000 clones, approximately 84% appearing once. The sequencing sample was made of peripheral blood. The receptors come from a human donor in a cohort sampled during active COVID-19.

The chain carries TRBV9 and TRBJ2-5; possibly TRBD1 for D (5 bases). Trimming removed 0 bases at V and 5 bases at J, with 14 bases between. Germline V CDR1 and CDR2: SGDLS, YYNGEE. This CDR3 comprises 15 residues. In nucleotides, the CDR3 is TGTGCCAGCAGCGTAGAGCAGGGTGGATATGAGACCCAGTACTTC. Its translation is CASSVEQGGYETQYF.

V is TRBV30 and J is TRBJ1-6; perhaps TRBD1 as D (6 bases). CDR3 length equals 15 residues. CDR1 is GTSNPN, CDR2 SVGIG, per germline (reference sequence). The germline V and J ends were trimmed by 2 bases and 7 bases, with 15 bases remaining between them. CDR3: CAWSLGRGYNSPLHF. CDR3 nucleotide sequence: TGTGCCTGGAGTTTGGGCAGGGGCTACAATTCACCCCTCCACTTT.

This clone has a handful of counts. This chain links TRBV19 with TRBJ2-1; 8 nucleotides match TRBD1. This CDR3 contains 16 residues. The V gene end was trimmed by 3 bases and the J gene end by 7 bases; junction bases not matched to a gene: 11. Germline CDR1 reads LNHDA; CDR2 reads SQIVND (reference sequence). CDR3 in amino acids: CASSMGGVTGANEQFF. In DNA form, the CDR3 reads TGTGCCAGTAGTATGGGAGGTGTGACAGGGGCAAATGAGCAGTTCTTC. Complete variable domain (other parts from reference TRBV19 and TRBJ2-1): DGGITQSPKYLFRKEGQNVTLSCEQNLNHDAMYWYRQDPGQGLRLIYYSQIVNDFQKGDIAEGYSVSREKKESFPLTVTSAQKNPTAFYLCASSMGGVTGANEQFFGPGTRLTVL.

The rearrangement links TRBV6-5 to TRBJ1-2; 7 nucleotides agree with TRBD1. V was clipped by 4 bases and J by 6 bases; unmatched bases: 8. The CDR3 totals 14 residues. CDR1 is MNHEY, CDR2 SVGAGI, per germline. Written as DNA, the CDR3 is TGTGCCAGCAGTTCATCTGACAGGGTTCATGGCTACACCTTC. Amino acid sequence: CASSSSDRVHGYTF.

The V gene is TRBV30, the J gene TRBJ2-7, with a possible D match to TRBD1 (6 bases). The germline gives CDR1 GTSNPN, CDR2 SVGIG (reference sequence). The V and J ends lost 5 bases and 7 bases respectively, with 18 bases between them. The CDR3 has 13 amino acids. CDR3 loop: CAWDHFRGREQYF. In nucleotides, the CDR3 is TGTGCCTGGGATCATTTCAGGGGCAGGGAGCAGTACTTC.

The chain uses TRBV15 and TRBJ1-1; no definite D call. Trimming took off 1 base at V and 10 bases at J, with 7 bases between the two ends. The CDR3 is made up of 11 amino acids. Germline V CDR1 and CDR2: LNHNV, YYDKDF (reference sequence). The DNA of the CDR3 is TGTGCCACCAGCAGAGGGGCGTTAGCTTTCTTT. Protein sequence: CATSRGALAFF.

The gene calls are TRBV4-1 and TRBJ1-2; tentative D call: TRBD1 (6 bases). Trimming left V 1 base short and J 1 base short, with 16 bases between. CDR3 size: 17 residues. Germline values: CDR1 MGHRA, CDR2 YSYEKL. The CDR3 protein is CASSQAPGDPINYGYTF. The CDR3 region has the DNA TGCGCCAGCAGCCAAGCCCCAGGGGACCCAATTAACTATGGCTACACCTTC.

The rearrangement joins TRBV9 to TRBJ2-7, with 10 positions matching TRBD1. V was clipped by 0 bases and J by 4 bases; unmatched bases: 4. The CDR3 extends over 15 amino acids. In germline, CDR1 is SGDLS, CDR2 YYNGEE. The CDR3 DNA reads as TGTGCCAGCAGCGTAGCTTCGGGACAGGGGTACGAGCAGTACTTC. It encodes CASSVASGQGYEQYF.

This clone was found a few times. The chain recombines TRBV14 with TRBJ2-1; 9 bases align to TRBD1. The germline V gene encodes CDR1 SGHDN and CDR2 FVKESK. The J segment lost 6 bases and the V segment lost 2 bases, leaving 11 bases of the junction unmatched. This CDR3 has 17 residues. The CDR3 nucleotides are TGTGCCAGCAGCCAACATAATACAGGGGGCGTTGCCAATGAGCAGTTCTTC. Its protein product is CASSQHNTGGVANEQFF.

In DNA form, the CDR3 reads TGTGCCAGCAGGTTAGATACGGACTATGGCTACACCTTC. Protein product: CASRLDTDYGYTF. This chain uses TRBV5-4 with TRBJ1-2; D ambiguous. The V and J ends lost 5 bases and 3 bases respectively, with 11 bases between them. CDR1 is SGHNT, CDR2 YYREEE, per germline (reference sequence). CDR3 length equals 13 residues.

This rearrangement joins TRBV7-2 to TRBJ2-3, with 7 bases fitting TRBD1. Germline trimming cut 5 bases from V and 2 bases from J; bases unmatched to any gene: 7. This CDR3 region has 15 residues. Germline loops: CDR1 SGHTA, CDR2 FQGNSA. The CDR3, as DNA: TGTGCCAGCAGCCGCAACAGGGGCTACACAGATACGCAGTATTTT. It yields the protein CASSRNRGYTDTQYF.

V gene TRBV7-8 combines with J gene TRBJ2-2; TRBD1 matches 10 bases. Per the germline V gene, CDR1 is SGHVS and CDR2 is FQNEAQ. V shed 5 bases and J 3 bases; nucleotides not matched to a gene: 6. The CDR3 runs 16 residues. The CDR3 loop is CASSTRQGAHTGELFF. DNA for the CDR3: TGTGCCAGCAGCACCCGACAGGGGGCGCACACCGGGGAGCTGTTTTTT.

V and J are TRBV5-1 and TRBJ2-2, with TRBD1 as a possible D gene (6 bases). Germline-derived CDR1 and CDR2 are SGHRS and YFSETQ. The CDR3 has 15 amino acids. V lost 0 bases to trimming and J lost 7 bases, with 13 bases between them. Here the CDR3 DNA reads TGCGCCAGCAGCTTGGAGCCAGGGGTGGACGGGGAGCTGTTTTTT. This encodes CASSLEPGVDGELFF.

This rearrangement joins TRBV2 to TRBJ2-3; 10 nucleotides match TRBD2. The germline V gene has CDR1 SNHLY and CDR2 FYNNEI. The CDR3 loop spans 16 amino acids. After removal of 6 bases from V and 1 base from J, the junction contained 7 bases not matched to a gene. CDR3 loop: CASRDSGGPRTDTQYF. CDR3 nucleotides: TGTGCCAGCAGGGATAGCGGGGGGCCACGCACAGATACGCAGTATTTT.

The rearrangement joins TRBV19 to TRBJ2-2; the D gene is possibly TRBD2 (6 bases). Germline values: CDR1 LNHDA, CDR2 SQIVND (reference sequence). The CDR3 loop spans 15 amino acids. The V and J ends lost 1 base and 4 bases respectively, with 10 bases between them. The CDR3 loop is CASSIAGGVTGELFF. The CDR3 DNA sequence: TGTGCCAGTAGTATAGCAGGAGGGGTCACCGGGGAGCTGTTTTTT.

This chain joins TRBV7-9 and TRBJ2-7, with a possible D match to TRBD1 (6 bases). V shed 5 bases and J shed 6 bases, with 17 bases lying between them. The CDR3 is 14 amino acids. Germline-derived CDR1 and CDR2 are SEHNR and FQNEAQ (reference sequence). In DNA form, the CDR3 reads TGTGCCAGCAGCCCGGCCTTCCCAGGGGCCGAGCAGTACTTC. It encodes CASSPAFPGAEQYF. The variable domain in full, completed from reference TRBV7-9 and TRBJ2-7, reads DTGVSQNPRHKITKRGQNVTFRCDPISEHNRLYWYRQTLGQGPEFLTYFQNEAQLEKSRLLSDRFSAERPKGSFSTLEIQRTEQGDSAMYLCASSPAFPGAEQYFGPGTRLTVT.

This chain connects TRBV7-2 to TRBJ1-3, with a weak D call TRBD1 (5 bases). Germline V gene data show CDR1 as SGHTA and CDR2 as FQGNSA. Trimming removed 5 bases from V and 2 bases from J, with 16 bases in between. The CDR3 runs 16 residues. CDR3 residues: CASSPSSGGAGNTIYF. The CDR3 DNA is TGTGCCAGCAGCCCATCGTCGGGGGGTGCTGGAAACACCATATATTTT.